What follows describes a single T cell receptor (beta chain). This specimen comes from a study of blood T cell repertoires in COVID-19. Overall study context: PBMCs, B-cell-depleted T cells, or T cells provided the cDNA or gDNA that made up the material.

Profiled with immunoSEQ multiplex PCR; TCRdb holds only in-frame clones, not every one. The sample includes 120,000 to 150,000 clones, about nine tenths of them seen just once. The sequenced sample was peripheral blood. The origin of this receptor is a woman aged 45-65 years with acute or convalescent COVID-19.

Here the CDR3 reads CASTLSGRFQETQYF. The CDR3 nucleotides read TGCGCCAGCACCCTCAGCGGGAGGTTCCAAGAGACCCAGTACTTC. V usage is TRBV10-2 and J usage is TRBJ2-5, with 9 bases that match TRBD2. CDR1 is WSHSY, CDR2 SAAADI, per germline. The CDR3 covers 15 residues. The V and J ends lost 7 bases and 1 base, in that order; junction bases with no gene match: 7.